One sample yielded the 5 T cell receptor beta chains listed below, sequenced in a study of low-dose radiotherapy and immunotherapy resistance in tumors. Time point indicated: after trial treatment. The sample's treatment: LDRT plus nivolumab, ipilimumab, low-dose cyclophosphamide and aspirin (RACIN trial). Primers targeting TRAV and TRBV primed first-strand cDNA, covering alpha and beta chains. Amplification of TCRs used a constant-region primer and V-primer adapter for roughly 21 PCR cycles. TCRdb independently ran MiXCR on the reads; one entry per CDR3 protein. The sample contains 30,000 or so distinct CDR3 sequences, 49% of which appear only once. Material: PBMCs, obtained after low-dose radiotherapy plus immunotherapy. These TCRs come from a male donor with gallbladder cancer.

The chain uses TRBV20-1 and TRBJ2-3; no clear D gene. The germline gives CDR1 DFQATT, CDR2 SNEGSKA (reference sequence). V lost 1 base to trimming and J lost 5 bases, with 16 bases between them. The CDR3 sequence is 15 residues long. CDR3 nucleotide sequence: TGCAGTGCTAGAGTTAAGACCAAAATACAAGATACGCAGTATTTT. Protein: CSARVKTKIQDTQYF.

This clonotype was recorded a few times. J is TRBJ2-5 and V is TRBV15; TRBD2 matches at 7 bases. This CDR3 comprises 15 residues. Trimming cost V 0 bases and J 5 bases; bases outside gene matches: 6. In germline, CDR1 is LNHNV, CDR2 YYDKDF (reference sequence). The CDR3 DNA is TGTGCCACCAGCAGAGATCCCAGCGGGACGGAGACCCAGTACTTC. Its translation: CATSRDPSGTETQYF.

In its sample, this clonotype is medium-sized (0.01 to 0.1%). The chain couples TRBV29-1 to TRBJ1-5; a possible D gene is TRBD1 (5 bases). Germline values: CDR1 SQVTM, CDR2 ANQGSEA. This CDR3 spans 14 amino acids. V dropped 2 bases and J dropped 7 bases, with 15 bases sitting between them. The CDR3 nucleotides are TGCAGCGTTGAATTGGCAGGGTCTGGGCAGCCCCAGCATTTT. Protein sequence: CSVELAGSGQPQHF.

This clonotype is judged medium-sized. This chain links TRBV6-2 or TRBV6-3 with TRBJ2-1; TRBD1 aligns across 7 bases. The J segment lost 4 bases and the V segment lost 7 bases, leaving 10 bases of the junction unmatched. CDR1 and CDR2 from the germline V gene are MNHEY and SVGEGT. CDR3 length equals 15 residues. The CDR3 nucleotides are TGTGCCAGCAACCTAGACAGGGACGGATACAATGAGCAGTTCTTC. Protein: CASNLDRDGYNEQFF.

The chain joins TRBV13 to TRBJ1-2; D not certain. Germline V gene data show CDR1 as PRHDT and CDR2 as FYEKMQ (reference sequence). The V gene lost 5 bases and the J gene lost 8 bases, with 24 bases spanning the gap. This CDR3 has 16 residues. The CDR3 DNA reads as TGTGCCAGCAGCCCAACTCCTGTGGTGAGGGAAAACGGCTACACCTTC. Its protein is CASSPTPVVRENGYTF.